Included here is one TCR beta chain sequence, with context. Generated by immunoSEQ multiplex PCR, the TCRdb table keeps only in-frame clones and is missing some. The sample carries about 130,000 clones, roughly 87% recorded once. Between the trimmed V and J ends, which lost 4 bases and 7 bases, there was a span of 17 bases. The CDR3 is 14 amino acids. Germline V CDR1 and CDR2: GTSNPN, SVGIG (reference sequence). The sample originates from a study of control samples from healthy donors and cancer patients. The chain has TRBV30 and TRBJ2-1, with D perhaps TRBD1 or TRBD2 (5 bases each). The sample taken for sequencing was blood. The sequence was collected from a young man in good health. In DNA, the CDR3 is TGTGCCTGGACCCCTTGGGGGAGTGGAAATGAGCAGTTCTTC. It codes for CAWTPWGSGNEQFF.